This T cell receptor (beta chain) is drawn from a study of Ad26.COV2.S vaccination and SARS-CoV-2 variants. The repertoire was sequenced with immunoSEQ multiplex PCR; TCRdb's copy has only in-frame clones and lacks some. The sample records some 640,000 clones, about 90% being singletons. In germline, CDR1 is LNHDA, CDR2 SQIVND (reference sequence). This CDR3 is built from 10 residues. V was trimmed by 8 bases and J by 11 bases, leaving 12 bases between them. Stated treatment: roughly 18 received Ad26.COV2.S at low or high dose, single or two shots; a few received placebo; per-sample allocation not given. Samples were taken on day 63 after the first vaccine or placebo injection.

This chain joins TRBV19 and TRBJ1-1; no definite D call. Here the sequenced sample was peripheral blood, taken in a trial of Ad26.COV2.S vaccine versus placebo. The clonotype comes from a person aged 18-65 years who received the Ad26.COV2.S COVID-19 vaccine or a placebo. The CDR3 loop is CASGPLGAFF. DNA for the CDR3: TGTGCCAGTGGACCTTTAGGGGCTTTCTTT.